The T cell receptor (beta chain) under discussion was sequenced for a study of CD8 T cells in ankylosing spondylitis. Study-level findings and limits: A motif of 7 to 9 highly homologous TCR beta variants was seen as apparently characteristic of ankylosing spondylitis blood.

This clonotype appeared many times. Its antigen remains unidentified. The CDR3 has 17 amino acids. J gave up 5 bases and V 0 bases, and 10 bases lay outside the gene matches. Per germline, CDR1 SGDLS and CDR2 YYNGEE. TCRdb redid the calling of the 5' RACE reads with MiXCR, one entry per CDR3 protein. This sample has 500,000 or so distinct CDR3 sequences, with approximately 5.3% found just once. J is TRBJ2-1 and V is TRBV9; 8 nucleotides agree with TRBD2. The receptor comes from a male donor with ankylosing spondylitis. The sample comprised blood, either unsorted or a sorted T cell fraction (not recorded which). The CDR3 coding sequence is TGTGCCAGCAGCGTAGGAACGGGACTAGGGCGGGACAATGAGCAGTTCTTC. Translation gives CASSVGTGLGRDNEQFF.